The clone carrying this TCR beta chain was seen a few times. MiXCR, run by TCRdb on the RT-PCR reads, gives a single entry per CDR3 protein. The sample shows tens of thousands of distinct CDR3 sequences, 8.1% of them seen only once. This record belongs to a study of patients and donors after allogeneic stem cell transplantation. J was trimmed by 3 bases and V by 6 bases; bases with no gene match: 6. CDR1 is SGDLS, CDR2 YYNGEE, per germline. The CDR3 is 15 residues long. The sample was blood, either unsorted or a sorted T cell fraction (not recorded which). The chain uses TRBV9 and TRBJ2-1, with 10 bases fitting TRBD2. This clonotype originated in a human donor who was either an allogeneic HSCT recipient or a stem cell or donor lymphocyte infusion donor (not recorded which). It is not recorded whose cells these are; they may come from a transplant donor. The CDR3 DNA is TGTGCCAGCACCCGCACTAGCGGGGACTACAATGAGCAGTTCTTC. Translation gives CASTRTSGDYNEQFF.